The entry below gives a single T cell receptor beta chain sequence along with its context. Sequenced by immunoSEQ multiplex PCR; TCRdb stores in-frame clones only, minus some. The repertoire holds roughly 79,000 clones, 91% seen once, with 0.35% to 0.45% in the top ten. This entry comes from a study of technical replicates of blood from a few donors. The CDR3 runs to 13 residues. In germline, CDR1 is MGHDK, CDR2 SYGVNS. The V gene lost 4 bases and the J gene lost 2 bases, with 8 bases spanning the gap. Sequenced sample: T cells isolated from PBMCs. This chain links TRBV25-1 with TRBJ1-2, with a weak D call TRBD1 (5 bases). This receptor was taken from a human donor in good health. Some clones in this sample may be carry-over from other donors' samples. The CDR3 bases are TGTGCCAGCAGTGGAGACAGCAACTATGGCTACACCTTC. Translated: CASSGDSNYGYTF.